A selection of T cell receptor beta chains follows, all from one sample in a study of siplizumab effects on memory and regulatory T cells. The table came from immunoSEQ multiplex PCR; TCRdb's copy has only in-frame clones and leaves some out. The data show some 56,000 clones, with around 97% seen just once and around 0.99% held by the top ten. Sequencing was performed on naive CD8+ T cells sorted from blood. The receptor set was obtained from a human donor in good health. The CDR3 runs from the conserved cysteine through the conserved F or W. The D gene is left open where the match is weak. Clone size is stated in some rows and not others, as once, few, many or a class when expanded.

CDR3nt: TGTGCCAGCAGCCACAACCGGGCCAACTACGAGCAGTACTTC
CDR3aa: CASSHNRANYEQYF
j_gene: TRBJ2-7
abundance: NA
d_gene: NA
v_gene: TRBV7-9

CDR3nt: TGTGCCAGCAGCCCAGCCAGGGGGCAAGAGGCCTACGAGCAGTACTTC
CDR3aa: CASSPARGQEAYEQYF
j_gene: TRBJ2-7
abundance: NA
d_gene: TRBD1
v_gene: TRBV5-8

CDR3nt: TGTGCCAGCAGCCAAAGGACAGGCTCCTACAATGAGCAGTTCTTC
CDR3aa: CASSQRTGSYNEQFF
j_gene: TRBJ2-1
abundance: NA
d_gene: TRBD1
v_gene: TRBV7-3

CDR3nt: TGTGCCATCAGTGAGTCCTCGCTAGCGGGAAGAATCTCCTACGAGCAGTACTTC
CDR3aa: CAISESSLAGRISYEQYF
j_gene: TRBJ2-7
abundance: NA
d_gene: TRBD2
v_gene: TRBV10-3

CDR3nt: TGTGCCAGCAGTTACTCGATCGACAGGCGGCGGGAAAAACTGTTTTTT
CDR3aa: CASSYSIDRRREKLFF
j_gene: TRBJ1-4
abundance: NA
d_gene: NA
v_gene: TRBV6-5

CDR3nt: TGTGCCAGCAGCCCCCGGGACAACTACGAGCAGTACTTC
CDR3aa: CASSPRDNYEQYF
j_gene: TRBJ2-7
abundance: once
d_gene: NA
v_gene: TRBV7-6

CDR3nt: TGTGCCAGCTCACCTAAGGACAGGGCAGATACGCAGTATTTT
CDR3aa: CASSPKDRADTQYF
j_gene: TRBJ2-3
abundance: NA
d_gene: TRBD1
v_gene: TRBV18

CDR3nt: TGTGCCAGCAGCTTGGGACTAGCGGAAGACAATGAGCAGTTCTTC
CDR3aa: CASSLGLAEDNEQFF
j_gene: TRBJ2-1
abundance: NA
d_gene: TRBD2
v_gene: TRBV7-3

CDR3nt: TGTGCCAACTACCCCGCGACCATTCAGAACACTGAAGCTTTCTTT
CDR3aa: CANYPATIQNTEAFF
j_gene: TRBJ1-1
abundance: NA
d_gene: NA
v_gene: TRBV5-8

CDR3nt: TGTGCCAGCAGCTTAGAATCCCTTTTGGTAGCCGGCACAGATACGCAGTATTTT
CDR3aa: CASSLESLLVAGTDTQYF
j_gene: TRBJ2-3
abundance: NA
d_gene: NA
v_gene: TRBV7-2

CDR3nt: TGTGCCAGCAGCTTAGTAGTCAGGCCAAACACTGAAGCTTTCTTT
CDR3aa: CASSLVVRPNTEAFF
j_gene: TRBJ1-1
abundance: NA
d_gene: NA
v_gene: TRBV7-9

CDR3nt: TGCGCCAGCAGCCAAGATGCGGACGGCAATGAGCAGTTCTTC
CDR3aa: CASSQDADGNEQFF
j_gene: TRBJ2-1
abundance: NA
d_gene: NA
v_gene: TRBV4-1

CDR3nt: TGTGCCAGCAGCTTAGACGGGGCAGCAGGAAACACCATATATTTT
CDR3aa: CASSLDGAAGNTIYF
j_gene: TRBJ1-3
abundance: NA
d_gene: NA
v_gene: TRBV7-9

CDR3nt: TGTGCCAGCAGCCAAGATCAGCCTAGCGGGAGTTATAATGAGCAGTTCTTC
CDR3aa: CASSQDQPSGSYNEQFF
j_gene: TRBJ2-1
abundance: NA
d_gene: TRBD2
v_gene: TRBV4-2

CDR3nt: TGTGCCAGCAGTGACGTAGCGGGAAACACCGGGGAGCTGTTTTTT
CDR3aa: CASSDVAGNTGELFF
j_gene: TRBJ2-2
abundance: NA
d_gene: TRBD2
v_gene: TRBV6-4

CDR3nt: TGTGCCAGCAGCGACAAGGGAGGGACAGGGGCTTACGAGCAGTACTTC
CDR3aa: CASSDKGGTGAYEQYF
j_gene: TRBJ2-7
abundance: NA
d_gene: TRBD1
v_gene: TRBV7-3

CDR3nt: TGCGCCAGCAGCTTGGTCGGGGGGGCCTACGAGCAGTACTTC
CDR3aa: CASSLVGGAYEQYF
j_gene: TRBJ2-7
abundance: NA
d_gene: TRBD2
v_gene: TRBV5-1

CDR3nt: TGTGCCAGCAGCTTAACGCTAGGTATAGCCGGGGAGCTGTTTTTT
CDR3aa: CASSLTLGIAGELFF
j_gene: TRBJ2-2
abundance: NA
d_gene: NA
v_gene: TRBV7-9

CDR3nt: TGTGCCAGCAGTGAGAACAGGGGTTACTATGGCTACACCTTC
CDR3aa: CASSENRGYYGYTF
j_gene: TRBJ1-2
abundance: NA
d_gene: TRBD1
v_gene: TRBV6-1

CDR3nt: TGTGCCAGCAGCCCTCTTGGGGCCCGGAGGGAGACCCAGTACTTC
CDR3aa: CASSPLGARRETQYF
j_gene: TRBJ2-5
abundance: NA
d_gene: NA
v_gene: TRBV7-9

CDR3nt: TGTGCCAGCAGTTTAGCGGGAGGGTACGAGCAGTACTTC
CDR3aa: CASSLAGGYEQYF
j_gene: TRBJ2-7
abundance: NA
d_gene: TRBD2
v_gene: TRBV27

CDR3nt: TGCAGTGCTAGTGACGCCTACGAGCAGTACTTC
CDR3aa: CSASDAYEQYF
j_gene: TRBJ2-7
abundance: NA
d_gene: NA
v_gene: TRBV20-1

CDR3nt: TGTGCCACCACAACGACTAGGACGAACACCGGGGAGCTGTTTTTT
CDR3aa: CATTTTRTNTGELFF
j_gene: TRBJ2-2
abundance: NA
d_gene: NA
v_gene: TRBV6-1

CDR3nt: TGTGCCAGCAGTTTATCTACTCCTAGCACAGATACGCAGTATTTT
CDR3aa: CASSLSTPSTDTQYF
j_gene: TRBJ2-3
abundance: NA
d_gene: NA
v_gene: TRBV6-6

CDR3nt: TGTGCCAGCAGCCTCCTACAAACCCTCGGCGAGCAGTACTTC
CDR3aa: CASSLLQTLGEQYF
j_gene: TRBJ2-7
abundance: once
d_gene: NA
v_gene: TRBV11-2

CDR3nt: TGTGCAACCGTAGGGCAGGAGGGGTTGAACTCCTACGAGCAGTACTTC
CDR3aa: CATVGQEGLNSYEQYF
j_gene: TRBJ2-7
abundance: NA
d_gene: NA
v_gene: TRBV12-2

CDR3nt: TGTGCTAGCACGGTTCTCTATGGCTACACCTTC
CDR3aa: CASTVLYGYTF
j_gene: TRBJ1-2
abundance: NA
d_gene: NA
v_gene: TRBV7-7

CDR3nt: TGTGCCAGCAGCGTAGACGGAGACACTGAAGCTTTCTTT
CDR3aa: CASSVDGDTEAFF
j_gene: TRBJ1-1
abundance: NA
d_gene: NA
v_gene: TRBV9

CDR3nt: TGTGCCACTCGACCGGGACAGGACTACAATGAGCAGTTCTTC
CDR3aa: CATRPGQDYNEQFF
j_gene: TRBJ2-1
abundance: NA
d_gene: TRBD1
v_gene: TRBV10-3

CDR3nt: TGTGCCAGCAGCCACGACAGTCAGGGTAACACTGAAGCTTTCTTT
CDR3aa: CASSHDSQGNTEAFF
j_gene: TRBJ1-1
abundance: NA
d_gene: NA
v_gene: TRBV14

CDR3nt: TGTGCCAGCAGCCAAGAAGGAGGGTATGGGGCAGATACGCAGTATTTT
CDR3aa: CASSQEGGYGADTQYF
j_gene: TRBJ2-3
abundance: NA
d_gene: NA
v_gene: TRBV4-2

CDR3nt: TGCAGCGTTGCTAACCCTCGGGGGGAGCAGTACTTC
CDR3aa: CSVANPRGEQYF
j_gene: TRBJ2-7
abundance: NA
d_gene: NA
v_gene: TRBV29-1

CDR3nt: TGCAGCGTTGAGAGGGACACCGGGGAGCTGTTTTTT
CDR3aa: CSVERDTGELFF
j_gene: TRBJ2-2
abundance: NA
d_gene: NA
v_gene: TRBV29-1

CDR3nt: TGTGCCAGCAGTCCTGGACTGGGGACCTACGAGCAGTACTTC
CDR3aa: CASSPGLGTYEQYF
j_gene: TRBJ2-7
abundance: NA
d_gene: NA
v_gene: TRBV6-1

CDR3nt: TGTGCCAGCAGTACCGGGACAGGGGGCCAGGAGGTCCAGTACTTC
CDR3aa: CASSTGTGGQEVQYF
j_gene: TRBJ2-5
abundance: NA
d_gene: TRBD1
v_gene: TRBV2

CDR3nt: TGCGCCAGCAGCCAAGTCGTTCGGACAACTGAAGCTTTCTTT
CDR3aa: CASSQVVRTTEAFF
j_gene: TRBJ1-1
abundance: NA
d_gene: NA
v_gene: TRBV4-1

CDR3nt: TGTGCTAGTGGTCCTTTAGTTGAAGCCACTGAAGCTTTCTTT
CDR3aa: CASGPLVEATEAFF
j_gene: TRBJ1-1
abundance: NA
d_gene: NA
v_gene: TRBV12-5

CDR3nt: TGTGCCAGCAGCCAAGTGTTGGGACAGGGGACAGATACGCAGTATTTT
CDR3aa: CASSQVLGQGTDTQYF
j_gene: TRBJ2-3
abundance: NA
d_gene: TRBD1
v_gene: TRBV7-9

CDR3nt: TGCGCCAGCAGCCTCGAAGGGTTTAATGAAAAACTGTTTTTT
CDR3aa: CASSLEGFNEKLFF
j_gene: TRBJ1-4
abundance: NA
d_gene: NA
v_gene: TRBV4-1

CDR3nt: TGTGCCTGGAGTGGAGCGGCTACCGAGCAGTACTTC
CDR3aa: CAWSGAATEQYF
j_gene: TRBJ2-7
abundance: NA
d_gene: NA
v_gene: TRBV30

CDR3nt: TGTGCCACCAGCGGGGGACTAGCGGGAGGGGTCGAAGAGACCCAGTACTTC
CDR3aa: CATSGGLAGGVEETQYF
j_gene: TRBJ2-5
abundance: NA
d_gene: TRBD2
v_gene: TRBV15

CDR3nt: TGTGCCAGCAGCCGACCGACAGGGCTGGGAGAGACCCAGTACTTC
CDR3aa: CASSRPTGLGETQYF
j_gene: TRBJ2-5
abundance: NA
d_gene: TRBD1
v_gene: TRBV5-4

CDR3nt: TGCAGTGCTCCCTTGTCCTACGAGCAGTACTTC
CDR3aa: CSAPLSYEQYF
j_gene: TRBJ2-7
abundance: once
d_gene: NA
v_gene: TRBV20-1

CDR3nt: TGTGCCAGCAGCTACGGGAGCTCTGGGGCCAACGTCCTGACTTTC
CDR3aa: CASSYGSSGANVLTF
j_gene: TRBJ2-6
abundance: NA
d_gene: NA
v_gene: TRBV5-8

CDR3nt: TGCAGCGTTGTGTCGGGGGGACACTATGGCTACACCTTC
CDR3aa: CSVVSGGHYGYTF
j_gene: TRBJ1-2
abundance: NA
d_gene: NA
v_gene: TRBV29-1

CDR3nt: TGTGCCACCTTTAGGGGGTTTAACTATGGCTACACCTTC
CDR3aa: CATFRGFNYGYTF
j_gene: TRBJ1-2
abundance: NA
d_gene: NA
v_gene: TRBV19

CDR3nt: TGTGCCAGCAGCTTCGGGACTGCGGATACGCAGTATTTT
CDR3aa: CASSFGTADTQYF
j_gene: TRBJ2-3
abundance: NA
d_gene: NA
v_gene: TRBV7-9

CDR3nt: TGCAGCGTTGCGACTAGCGAGAACTACGAGCAGTACTTC
CDR3aa: CSVATSENYEQYF
j_gene: TRBJ2-7
abundance: NA
d_gene: TRBD2
v_gene: TRBV29-1

CDR3nt: TGTGCCAGCAGCTTGATACAGTCGGGGTCTGAAGCTTTCTTT
CDR3aa: CASSLIQSGSEAFF
j_gene: TRBJ1-1
abundance: NA
d_gene: NA
v_gene: TRBV5-6

CDR3nt: TGTGCCAGCAGTTTTGGGTACCAGCCCCAGCATTTT
CDR3aa: CASSFGYQPQHF
j_gene: TRBJ1-5
abundance: NA
d_gene: NA
v_gene: TRBV5-6